A selection of T cell receptor beta chains follows, all from one sample in a study of beta chain features in type 1 diabetes. Sequencing used immunoSEQ multiplex PCR; TCRdb keeps in-frame clones, though not all of them. The table includes a few hundred thousand clones, about 14% detected once. The sample comprised naive CD4+ T cells from blood. All receptors come from a woman aged 18 to 35 with type 1 diabetes. CDR3s include the opening cysteine and the closing phenylalanine or tryptophan. The D gene is left open where the match is weak. A clone size is listed for some rows: how often the clone was seen (once, few, many), or a class if it is expanded.

clone size	D gene	V gene	J gene	CDR3 protein	CDR3 DNA
few	TRBD1	TRBV29-1	TRBJ1-2	CSVDMVSGQGDYGYTF	TGCAGCGTTGATATGGTCTCGGGACAGGGCGACTATGGCTACACCTTC
NA	TRBD2	TRBV4-1	TRBJ2-7	CASSQDETSGGYEQYF	TGCGCCAGCAGCCAAGACGAGACTAGCGGAGGGTACGAGCAGTACTTC
NA	TRBD2	TRBV15	TRBJ2-5	CATSRDPRGGETQYF	TGTGCCACCAGCAGAGATCCTCGGGGGGGGGAGACCCAGTACTTC
NA	NA	TRBV19	TRBJ2-1	CASRINLANEQFF	TGTGCCAGTAGGATAAACTTAGCCAATGAGCAGTTCTTC
NA	TRBD2	TRBV5-1	TRBJ2-1	CASSRTSGALNEQFF	TGCGCCAGCAGCAGGACTAGCGGGGCCCTGAATGAGCAGTTCTTC
NA	NA	TRBV29-1	TRBJ1-1	CSVEMGGAFAEAFF	TGCAGCGTTGAAATGGGGGGGGCGTTCGCTGAAGCTTTCTTT
few	TRBD2	TRBV27	TRBJ2-5	CASTLFGAGDRREYF	TGTGCCAGCACCCTGTTTGGGGCGGGAGACCGGCGGGAGTACTTC
NA	NA	TRBV7-8	TRBJ1-5	CASSLAPTITQGPQHF	TGTGCCAGCAGCTTAGCCCCGACCATTACCCAGGGGCCCCAGCATTTT
NA	NA	TRBV9	TRBJ1-3	CASSSGAILSLSGNTIYF	TGTGCCAGCTCTTCCGGAGCGATTCTATCCCTCTCTGGAAACACCATATATTTT
NA	TRBD2	TRBV7-2	TRBJ2-5	CASSLVGGRGMETQYF	TGTGCCAGCAGCTTAGTCGGCGGGAGAGGAATGGAGACCCAGTACTTC
few	NA	TRBV28	TRBJ1-5	CASSRDLINQPQHF	TGTGCCAGCAGCCGGGACTTAATTAATCAGCCCCAGCATTTT
few	TRBD1	TRBV11-2	TRBJ1-5	CASPGTETNQPQHF	TGTGCCAGCCCCGGGACAGAGACTAATCAGCCCCAGCATTTT
NA	NA	TRBV5-1	TRBJ2-5	CASSLVAGYRETQYF	TGCGCCAGCAGCTTGGTGGCGGGATATAGAGAGACCCAGTACTTC
NA	TRBD2	TRBV27	TRBJ2-5	CASSLTYSGTRETQYF	TGTGCCAGCAGTCTCACATATAGCGGGACGCGAGAGACCCAGTACTTC
few	NA	TRBV29-1	TRBJ2-7	CSVRILKVDSARIRYEQYF	TGCAGCGTCCGTATCCTCAAGGTCGACTCCGCTAGGATCCGCTACGAGCAGTACTTC
few	NA	TRBV5-8	TRBJ1-1	CASSLGRANTEAFF	TGTGCCAGCAGCTTGGGTAGAGCAAACACTGAAGCTTTCTTT
few	TRBD1	TRBV19	TRBJ1-2	CASRQDRDGGYTF	TGTGCCAGTAGACAAGACAGGGACGGCGGCTACACCTTC
NA	NA	TRBV7-2	TRBJ2-2	CASSLVTGSGGELFF	TGTGCCAGCAGCTTAGTGACGGGGTCGGGCGGGGAGCTGTTTTTT
NA	TRBD2	TRBV6-1	TRBJ2-5	CASSWTSGPQETQYF	TGTGCCAGCAGTTGGACTAGCGGGCCCCAAGAGACCCAGTACTTC
few	NA	TRBV7-9	TRBJ2-3	CATGGTDTQYF	TGTGCCACCGGGGGCACAGATACGCAGTATTTT
few	NA	TRBV21-1	TRBJ2-1	CASKQGLSSYNEQFF	TGTGCCAGTAAGCAGGGCCTTAGCTCCTACAATGAGCAGTTCTTC
NA	TRBD2	TRBV7-2	TRBJ2-3	CASSLARAGAADTQYF	TGTGCCAGCAGCTTAGCGCGAGCGGGAGCGGCAGATACGCAGTATTTT
NA	TRBD1	TRBV11-3	TRBJ2-1	CASSRRDSSYNEQFF	TGTGCCAGCAGCCGCCGGGACAGCTCCTACAATGAGCAGTTCTTC
NA	TRBD2	TRBV19	TRBJ2-3	CASSLRGRAPDTQYF	TGTGCCAGTAGCCTACGCGGGAGGGCCCCAGATACGCAGTATTTT
few	NA	TRBV19	TRBJ2-2	CASSRVWNTGELFF	TGTGCCAGTAGTCGGGTTTGGAACACCGGGGAGCTGTTTTTT
NA	NA	TRBV9	TRBJ2-3	CASSRGEDTQYF	TGTGCCAGCAGCCGGGGTGAGGATACGCAGTATTTT
many	NA	TRBV4-2	TRBJ2-3	CASSQLGKRDTQYF	TGTGCCAGCAGCCAACTCGGAAAGCGGGATACGCAGTATTTT
few	TRBD1	TRBV5-1	TRBJ2-4	CASSSGQLGAKNIQYF	TGCGCCAGCAGCTCGGGACAGCTTGGGGCCAAAAACATTCAGTACTTC
few	TRBD2	TRBV19	TRBJ2-1	CASSMVGGSSYNEQFF	TGTGCCAGTAGTATGGTTGGCGGGAGCTCCTACAATGAGCAGTTCTTC
NA	NA	TRBV5-1	TRBJ2-3	CASRLIGTYHTDTQYF	TGCGCCAGCAGGCTTATTGGGACTTACCATACAGATACGCAGTATTTT
few	NA	TRBV6-5	TRBJ1-2	CASSTLTGYYGYTF	TGTGCCAGCAGTACCCTGACAGGCTACTATGGCTACACCTTC
NA	NA	TRBV9	TRBJ2-5	CASSVGLRGGETQYF	TGTGCCAGCAGCGTAGGTTTAAGGGGCGGAGAGACCCAGTACTTC
few	NA	TRBV5-1	TRBJ2-1	CASSLGGMYNEQFF	TGCGCCAGCAGCTTGGGCGGGATGTACAATGAGCAGTTCTTC
once	NA	TRBV4-1	TRBJ2-2	CASSQFGWPGTAGELFF	TGCGCCAGCAGCCAATTCGGGTGGCCGGGAACGGCCGGGGAGCTGTTTTTT
few	TRBD1	TRBV25-1	TRBJ2-3	CASSETGGSDTQYF	TGTGCCAGCAGTGAGACAGGGGGATCGGATACGCAGTATTTT
NA	NA	TRBV28	TRBJ2-7	CASSLPRSGYEQYF	TGTGCCAGCAGTTTACCTCGTTCGGGCTACGAGCAGTACTTC
few	NA	TRBV6-5	TRBJ2-3	CASSYGRDTQYF	TGTGCCAGCAGTTACGGGCGAGATACGCAGTATTTT
few	NA	TRBV10-2	TRBJ2-1	CASSVKSSYNEQFF	TGCGCCAGCAGTGTTAAATCCTCCTACAATGAGCAGTTCTTC
NA	NA	TRBV7-9	TRBJ2-3	CASSLAGTLGDTQYF	TGTGCCAGCAGCTTAGCGGGGACTCTAGGGGATACGCAGTATTTT
few	TRBD1	TRBV7-9	TRBJ1-1	CASSLPGQATFEAFF	TGTGCCAGCAGCTTGCCGGGACAGGCTACTTTTGAAGCTTTCTTT
few	NA	TRBV29-1	TRBJ1-5	CSVKHSNQPQHF	TGCAGCGTCAAACATAGCAATCAGCCCCAGCATTTT
NA	NA	TRBV7-2	TRBJ2-1	CASTLDGSSSYNEQFF	TGTGCCAGCACACTAGACGGTAGTAGCTCCTACAATGAGCAGTTCTTC
few	TRBD2	TRBV10-3	TRBJ2-1	CAISGRTSGSFDEQFF	TGTGCCATATCGGGTCGTACTAGCGGGAGTTTCGATGAGCAGTTCTTC
NA	TRBD1	TRBV11-2	TRBJ1-4	CASGLTGGSEKLFF	TGTGCCAGCGGATTGACAGGGGGCTCTGAAAAACTGTTTTTT
few	TRBD1	TRBV7-9	TRBJ1-1	CASSWTGTGDTEAFF	TGTGCCAGCAGCTGGACAGGGACGGGTGACACTGAAGCTTTCTTT
few	NA	TRBV29-1	TRBJ1-5	CSVVVGGVGQPQHF	TGCAGCGTTGTAGTCGGGGGAGTTGGTCAGCCCCAGCATTTT
NA	NA	TRBV4-3	TRBJ1-1	CASSQFSIGQTNTEAFF	TGCGCCAGCAGCCAATTCAGTATCGGACAGACGAACACTGAAGCTTTCTTT
few	TRBD2	TRBV9	TRBJ2-3	CASSVRGVDTQYF	TGTGCCAGCAGCGTCCGGGGGGTAGATACGCAGTATTTT
NA	TRBD1	TRBV5-4	TRBJ1-1	CASRGTGGAFF	TGTGCCAGCAGGGGGACAGGGGGAGCTTTCTTT
NA	NA	TRBV2	TRBJ1-5	CASSEGGTPQPQHF	TGTGCCAGCAGTGAAGGAGGTACCCCCCAGCCCCAGCATTTT
few	NA	TRBV7-2	TRBJ2-3	CASSFAGPASSTDTQYF	TGTGCCAGCAGCTTCGCGGGGCCAGCTTCTAGCACAGATACGCAGTATTTT
NA	TRBD1	TRBV4-3	TRBJ1-2	CASSQDFMDRGYYGYTF	TGCGCCAGCAGCCAAGATTTTATGGACAGGGGGTACTATGGCTACACCTTC
few	NA	TRBV7-2	TRBJ2-5	CASSPWASETQYF	TGTGCCAGCAGCCCCTGGGCGTCAGAGACCCAGTACTTC
NA	TRBD1	TRBV7-9	TRBJ1-2	CASSLHTKSDRGDYGYTF	TGTGCCAGCAGCTTGCACACCAAATCGGACAGGGGGGACTATGGCTACACCTTC
NA	NA	TRBV4-3	TRBJ1-2	CASSQDPSAGGYTF	TGCGCCAGCAGCCAAGATCCGAGTGCGGGAGGCTACACCTTC
NA	NA	TRBV11-2	TRBJ1-2	CASSPMAGLYGYTF	TGTGCCAGCAGCCCCATGGCGGGGCTCTATGGCTACACCTTC
NA	NA	TRBV30	TRBJ2-3	CAWSVRRYSDTQYF	TGTGCCTGGAGTGTACGCCGCTATTCTGATACGCAGTATTTT
few	NA	TRBV29-1	TRBJ1-2	CSVVTQQGNYGYTF	TGCAGCGTTGTCACCCAACAGGGTAACTATGGCTACACCTTC
NA	NA	TRBV28	TRBJ2-7	CASSSPARQGLYEQYF	TGTGCCAGCAGTTCGCCTGCCCGACAGGGACTCTACGAGCAGTACTTC
few	NA	TRBV29-1	TRBJ1-1	CSVELGMNTEAFF	TGCAGCGTTGAATTGGGCATGAACACTGAAGCTTTCTTT